The sequence of this T cell receptor (beta chain) was determined in a study of cytomegalovirus exposure and HLA in healthy donors. Study-wide background: Unique TCR beta sequences numbering fewer than 130 million came from 150 million to 200 million T cells in an earlier analysis.

Germline values: CDR1 MDHEN, CDR2 SYDVKM. The CDR3 is 14 residues long. Trimming pared 6 bases from V and 8 bases from J, leaving 16 bases between. About this clone itself: Antigen: not known.

The PCR was carried out with 60 Vbeta primers and 13 Jbeta primers. TCRdb's copy holds only in-frame clones and misses some; the assay was immunoSEQ multiplex PCR. This table holds about 140,000 clones, approximately 76% found once. Regarding the study as a whole: For cytomegalovirus status, the classifier reportedly gave diagnoses with high specificity and sensitivity. Some V segments, including TRBV6-2 and TRBV6-3, were excluded as indistinguishable. In a later analysis, at a false discovery rate of 0.05, 15,000 to 20,000 TCR beta sequences were associated with HLA alleles.

The source is a man between 40 and 49 years old in good health and CMV-seronegative. The source material was PBMCs. The chain joins TRBV28 to TRBJ1-4; no definite D call. The CDR3 bases are TGTGCCAGCAGCCTGCCCCTTCCAAGCGAAAAACTGTTTTTT. Translated, it gives CASSLPLPSEKLFF.